This T cell receptor beta chain was identified in a study of T cell repertoires in cytomegalovirus infection. TCRdb fed the reads into MiXCR, producing one record per CDR3 protein. This table has about 900,000 distinct CDR3 sequences, approximately 32% appearing once. Germline CDR1 reads MNHNY; CDR2 reads SVGAGI (reference sequence). The CDR3 covers 16 residues. The V end was cut by 2 bases, the J end by 4 bases, with 17 bases between. This clonotype was observed a few times. As yet, its antigen is unknown. The receptor comes from a human donor in good health (CMV status not recorded). Some clones in this sample may be carry-over from other donors' samples. The genes are TRBV6-6 and TRBJ1-2; D may be TRBD1 (5 bases). Sequences were derived from cultured CD8+ T cells from PBMCs, sampled from culture after CMV antigen stimulation. The DNA of the CDR3 is TGTGCCAGCAGTTACATCGACAGCCCCTTTTTCTATGGCTACACCTTC. Encoded protein: CASSYIDSPFFYGYTF.